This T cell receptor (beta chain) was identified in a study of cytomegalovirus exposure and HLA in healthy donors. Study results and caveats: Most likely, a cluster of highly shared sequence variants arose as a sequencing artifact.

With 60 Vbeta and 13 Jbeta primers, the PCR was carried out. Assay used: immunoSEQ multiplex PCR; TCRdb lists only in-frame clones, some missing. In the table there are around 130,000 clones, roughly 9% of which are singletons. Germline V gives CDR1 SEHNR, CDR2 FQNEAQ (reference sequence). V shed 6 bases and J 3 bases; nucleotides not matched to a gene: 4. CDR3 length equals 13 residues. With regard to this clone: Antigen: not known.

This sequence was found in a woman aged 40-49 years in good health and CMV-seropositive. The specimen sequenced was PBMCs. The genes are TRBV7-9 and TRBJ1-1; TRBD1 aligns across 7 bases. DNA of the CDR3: TGTGCCAGCAGAAGAACAGGGGACACTGAAGCTTTCTTT. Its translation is CASRRTGDTEAFF.